This TCR beta chain was found in a study of cytomegalovirus exposure and HLA in healthy donors (TCRdb year 2017). Regarding the complete study: An earlier analysis of approximately 640 of the donors reported about 250 Gb of sequence data and around 120 million unique TCR beta sequences from some 180 million T cells. About 300 gigabases of sequencing data and approximately 93 million unique TCR sequences were included in an early release covering under 650 HLA-typed donors. Of the 350 to 400 genotyped donors, over 70% fell in the genetic ancestry cluster associated with self-reported Caucasian donors. The aim of the study was to test whether cataloging public T cell receptors could identify signatures of past pathogen exposure. The study profiled the T cell repertoires of 500 to 800 subjects by immunosequencing and related them to cytomegalovirus serostatus. Besides the first cohort of more than 650 subjects, a separate validation cohort made up of some 110 different subjects was used. To predict cytomegalovirus infection status, the study combined high-throughput TCR immunosequencing, statistical association of individual TCRs with disease status, and machine learning. A later analysis re-examined previously published TCR beta repertoires from just over 650 donors and added high-resolution HLA genotyping to investigate patterns of TCR occurrence. Rather than drawing on any new phenotypic data, the later analysis identified candidate immune exposures from TCR beta sequences and the way those sequences occurred across donors. An earlier analysis of roughly 580 of the donors used high-throughput TCR beta sequencing to judge whether each TCR beta V gene segment behaved as functional or pseudogenic. Alongside the repertoire data, information on donor age, sex, ethnicity and CMV serostatus was compiled. A later genetic analysis used genome-wide SNP genotypes for about 60% of the 666 donors, treating that subset as a discovery cohort. Every repertoire in the discovery cohort had been generated on one and the same sequencing platform. Both class I and class II loci were covered by HLA typing, at four-digit resolution. The number of donors typed differed by locus, with 629-630 for A, B, C, DRB1 and DQB1, roughly 520 for DQA1, 600 to 610 for DPA1, and around 460 for DPB1. A handful of DR-DQ haplotypes were handled as single units for association and clustering because linkage in the cohort was strong. Among some 400 genotyped donors of the cohort, an average of 235,054 unique TCR beta nucleotide sequences were sequenced per donor, roughly 20% of them non-productive. What the work shows at the level of the full study, not this receptor alone: A further reported finding was that TCR beta sequences accurately predicted the HLA-A and HLA-B alleles for most subjects in the first cohort. In a later genetic analysis, fewer N-insertions in productive TCRs were reported among donors in an Asian-associated ancestry cluster than the roughly 710-donor mean. Roughly 15 rarely observed V segments, including chromosome 9 orphons, were excluded from the earlier analysis of approximately 600 of the donors because counts were too low. Some IMGT-functional V segments, including TRBV6-2 and TRBV6-3, could not be told apart with the 87-base-pair reads, so those segments were excluded. Only TCR beta chains were sequenced in this cohort, and the absence of alpha or paired-chain data limited detectable features. The only immune exposure information available for the cohort was CMV serostatus. A later analysis found that most CMV-associated TCR beta chains appeared HLA-restricted, with HLA associations seemingly driven largely by CMV exposure. In a later analysis, some 18,000 TCR beta sequences were associated with specific HLA alleles at a false discovery rate of 0.05. A total of 150 to 200 TCR beta chains were listed by the study as associated with cytomegalovirus. Strong co-occurrence of HLA alleles, especially DR and DQ, made assigning TCR associations to individual alleles difficult. Most TCR sequences were observed very rarely across donors, whereas some public TCRs were present in many individuals. In a later analysis, several top co-occurrence clusters were reported to appear linked to parvovirus B19, influenza, CMV and Epstein-Barr virus. The sequencing pipeline was judged likely to have produced a cluster of highly shared sequence variants as a technical artifact. Correlated functional status among segregating V segments might reflect linkage disequilibrium, but an unknown experimental factor could not be ruled out. According to the authors, the approach could potentially be generalized to other disease states and immunological phenotypes. According to a later analysis, TCR association rates differed among HLA loci, with DRB1 alleles showing the most associated TCRs and HLA-C alleles showing the fewest. A later analysis found that HLA-associated TCR beta chains were more clonally expanded and had lower generation probabilities than equally common non-associated chains. Three of the identified cytomegalovirus-associated TCR beta chains were confirmed in vitro to be specific for cytomegalovirus antigens. In an earlier analysis of more than 500 of the donors, most TCR beta V segments appeared in productive rearrangements about 87% or about 30% of the time, broadly matching IMGT annotations. V-gene and J-gene trimming of TCR beta chains was associated with a missense DCLRE1C variant in a later genetic analysis, and the association was replicated in an independent cohort. Roughly uniform sequencing depth across donors was assumed in presence/absence analyses, although this assumption may not hold. Because some donors lacked HLA typing at each locus, the association tests relied only on the typed subset. The classifier was reported to diagnose cytomegalovirus status with high specificity and sensitivity in both the original and validation cohorts.

Of note for this clone: It has no known antigen specificity.

The library was generated by the immunoSEQ multiplex PCR assay. For the multiplex PCR, a mixture combining 60 forward primers for TCR Vbeta segments and 13 reverse primers for TCR Jbeta segments was used. A multiplex PCR assay on genomic DNA amplified the CDR3 region of rearranged TCR beta genes. The amplified TCR beta libraries were sequenced on the Illumina HiSeq System as 87-base-pair reads. Processing in the source paper ran as follows. Across the 670 or so repertoires, a later analysis counted some 80 million unique TCR beta chains, some 11 million of which were shared by at least two donors. A nearest-neighbor algorithm error-corrected the raw reads and collapsed the reads into unique sequences, merging closely related sequences to remove PCR and sequencing errors. CDR3 sequences were aligned to IMGT reference sequences to assign V, D and J gene segments. For a sequence to be retained, at least a six-nucleotide match to both a V gene segment and a J gene segment was required. Rearrangements were classified as productive when the CDR3 lacked stop codons and remained in frame with V and J, and all other rearrangements were classified as non-productive. Following IMGT convention, CDR3 was defined as the stretch from the second conserved V-encoded cysteine to the conserved J-encoded phenylalanine. In an earlier analysis of 500 to 650 of the donors, sequences lacking an unambiguous match to a single V gene segment were excluded. In an earlier analysis of some 590 of the donors, V segments were called functional above 56.7% productive rearrangements and were called segregating when the between-donor standard deviation exceeded 5%. A statistical classification framework was developed to diagnose cytomegalovirus status using the catalog of TCR beta chain sequences. In a later analysis, TCR nucleotide sequences were compared against IMGT/GENE-DB human TR gene sequences so that V and J genes could be assigned. Using the TCRdist pipeline, a later analysis assigned CDR3 sequences along with most-parsimonious VDJ recombination scenarios. In a later analysis, every TCR beta chain was defined by the combination of its CDR3 amino acid sequence and its V-gene family, and reads without a unique V-gene family were dropped. To address suspected cross-contamination and a sequencing artifact, a later analysis removed approximately 590 highly shared, low-generation-probability nucleotide sequences. A later analysis calculated a clonal expansion index for each public chain from normalized within-repertoire ranks of inferred template counts. In a later analysis, generation probabilities were computed with a VDJ recombination model fitted to out-of-frame rearrangements, and the resulting probabilities were checked against IGoR. In a later analysis, TCR-TCR, TCR-HLA and TCR-CMV co-occurrence was scored with hypergeometric tests, and a repertoire-size bias correction was applied to TCR pairs. A later analysis estimated false discovery rates by permuting HLA or CMV assignments 20 times. In a later analysis, co-occurring TCRs were grouped with DBSCAN, and TCRdist sequence similarity was added when clustering was performed within HLA-allele-positive subsets. For co-occurrence clustering, repertoires with fewer than 30,000 or more than 120,000 public chains were excluded, along with roughly 5 repertoires with anomalous nucleotide sharing. TCRdb carries this immuneACCESS record with in-frame sequences only. Its versions omit some clonotypes, under half of them owing to an unresolved V gene in the studies checked, with the rest unexplained. From that table come the V and J calls and clone size; the DNA was used to work out D and trimming. The table of this sample itemizes around 100,000 clones. The ten largest clones add up to 0.45% to 0.6% of the sample.

The cohort consisted of 670 or so healthy bone marrow donors. All cohort members were sampled while nominally healthy, although unrecorded immune exposures were likely present. The donor tested CMV seronegative and was one of the 352 seronegative cohort members. A peripheral blood sample was collected from each donor, and TCR beta sequencing was performed on peripheral blood mononuclear cells. Genomic DNA extraction from the blood cell samples was performed with the Qiagen DNeasy Blood Extraction Kit. V and J are truncated by 0 bases and 2 bases respectively, leaving an intervening sequence of 11 bases. CDR1 and CDR2 are read off the germline V gene as LGHNA and YSLEER. There are 16 amino acids in the CDR3, from cysteine to phenylalanine inclusive. Just CDR3 DNA is preserved here, 48 bases in frame from base 1.

Sequencing was carried out using PBMCs. The TCR originated in a man over 45 in good health and CMV-seronegative. This receptor chain uses TRBV4-3 and TRBJ1-3, with a tentative D gene TRBD1 over 6 matching bases. The CDR3 region has the sequence CASSQDRTGTGNTIYF. The DNA is TGCGCCAGCAGCCAAGATAGAACAGGGACTGGAAACACCATATATTTT.